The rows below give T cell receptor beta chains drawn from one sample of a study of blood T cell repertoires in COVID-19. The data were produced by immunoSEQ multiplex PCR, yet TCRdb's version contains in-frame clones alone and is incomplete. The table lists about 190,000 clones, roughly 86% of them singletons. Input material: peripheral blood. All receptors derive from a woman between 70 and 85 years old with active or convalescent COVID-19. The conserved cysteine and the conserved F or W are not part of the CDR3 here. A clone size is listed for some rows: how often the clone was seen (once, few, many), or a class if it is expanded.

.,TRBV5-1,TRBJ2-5,ASSSEGQGASETQY
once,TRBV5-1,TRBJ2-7,ASSARDSLGEQY
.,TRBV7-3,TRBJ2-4,ASSLNRVGVQY
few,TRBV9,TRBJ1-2,ASSAAAGEGYT
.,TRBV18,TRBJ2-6,ASSPILPGANVLT
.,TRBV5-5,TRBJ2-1,ASSLETGAGGNEQF
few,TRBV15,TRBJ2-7,ATSSYHRGPYEQY
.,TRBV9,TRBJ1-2,ASSVDRGLYGYT
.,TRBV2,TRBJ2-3,ASSLGTSSTDTQY
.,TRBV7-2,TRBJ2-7,ASSLYYEQY
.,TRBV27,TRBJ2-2,ASSRLPGAGELF
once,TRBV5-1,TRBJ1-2,ASSPDNAIYGYT
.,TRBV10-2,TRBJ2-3,ASSESARTGVADTQY